This passage covers 18 T cell receptor beta chains from one sample sequenced in a study of blood T cell repertoires in COVID-19. The assay was immunoSEQ multiplex PCR, and TCRdb's table has in-frame clones only and misses some. In the table there are some 200,000 clones, 70% to 90% of which are singletons. Sequencing was carried out using peripheral blood. These receptor sequences come from a woman of 80 years or more with acute or convalescent COVID-19.

This clone was seen more than once but under ten times. V is TRBV6-2 or TRBV6-3 and J is TRBJ1-5; D gene uncertain. The germline V gene encodes CDR1 MNHEY and CDR2 SVGEGT. Between the trimmed V and J ends, which lost 5 bases and 5 bases, there was a span of 7 bases. The length of the CDR3 is 12 residues. The CDR3 region is CASSAVYQPQHF. As DNA, the CDR3 is TGTGCCAGCAGTGCGGTTTATCAGCCCCAGCATTTT.

The chain carries TRBV4-3 and TRBJ2-6; unclear D gene. CDR3 size: 16 residues. The V end lost 4 bases, the J end lost 3 bases, and 13 bases lay between the germline ends. Per the germline V gene, CDR1 is LGHNA and CDR2 is YSLEER. The CDR3 DNA sequence: TGCGCCAGCAGCCGGTCCCAAGCAAATGGGGCCAACGTCCTGACTTTC. Amino acids: CASSRSQANGANVLTF.

The rearrangement joins TRBV7-3 to TRBJ2-3; tentative D call: TRBD2 (6 bases). CDR1 and CDR2 from the germline V gene are SGHTA and FQGTGA. This CDR3 has 14 amino acids. The germline V and J ends were trimmed by 4 bases and 7 bases, with 15 bases remaining between them. CDR3 protein: CASSSPAGGNTQYF. The CDR3 DNA follows: TGTGCCAGCAGCTCTCCGGCCGGAGGGAATACGCAGTATTTT.

The V call is TRBV6-6, the J call TRBJ1-2, with 7 nucleotides matching TRBD1. From germline, CDR1 is MNHNY and CDR2 SVGAGI (reference sequence). V lost 2 bases, J lost 4 bases, and 7 bases stayed unmatched. There are 15 residues in the CDR3. CDR3 amino acids: CASSYALAGGYGYTF. CDR3 nucleotide sequence: TGTGCCAGCAGTTACGCTCTTGCAGGGGGCTATGGCTACACCTTC.

The chain is built from TRBV7-2 and TRBJ1-1; unclear D gene. The CDR3 has 13 residues. Germline CDR1 and CDR2: SGHTA and FQGNSA. The V end was cut by 5 bases, the J end by 0 bases, with 7 bases between. DNA for the CDR3: TGTGCCAGCAGCCAAACAGTGAACACTGAAGCTTTCTTT. Its protein is CASSQTVNTEAFF.

The genes are TRBV6-6 and TRBJ1-5; 11 bases match TRBD1. This CDR3 comprises 15 residues. The ends lost 6 bases at V and 6 bases at J; junction bases unmatched: 7. Germline V lookup: CDR1 MNHNY, CDR2 SVGAGI (reference sequence). CDR3: CASSSGQGAVQPQHF. In DNA form, the CDR3 reads TGTGCCAGCAGCTCCGGACAGGGGGCAGTTCAGCCCCAGCATTTT.

This clone was recorded only once. The chain joins TRBV27 to TRBJ1-2; 12 bases agree with TRBD1. The length of the CDR3 is 14 residues. With 8 bases clipped from V and 7 bases from J, the junction kept 8 bases outside the gene matches. CDR1 MNHEY and CDR2 SMNVEV come from the germline V gene (reference sequence). CDR3: CASGRDRGPLGYTF. DNA of the CDR3: TGTGCCAGCGGCCGGGACAGGGGGCCTCTTGGCTACACCTTC.

This clone was seen a few times. This chain uses TRBV4-1 with TRBJ2-5, with TRBD2 as a possible D gene (5 bases). The CDR3 is 14 amino acids. V lost 1 base, J lost 6 bases, and 12 bases lay in between. Germline values: CDR1 MGHRA, CDR2 YSYEKL. Written as DNA, the CDR3 is TGCGCCAGCAGCCAAGTTCCTAGCAGTAAGACCCAGTACTTC. It codes for CASSQVPSSKTQYF.

The chain has TRBV19 and TRBJ2-1; 12 bases match TRBD2. With 7 bases clipped from V and 4 bases from J, the junction kept 8 bases outside the gene matches. This CDR3 has 16 amino acids. In germline, CDR1 is LNHDA, CDR2 SQIVND (reference sequence). The CDR3 coding sequence is TGTGCCAGTACCCCGGGGACTAGCGGGCTTTACAATGAGCAGTTCTTC. Amino acids: CASTPGTSGLYNEQFF.

This chain links TRBV18 with TRBJ2-1; no reliable D call. The CDR3 spans 13 residues. CDR1 KGHSH and CDR2 LQKENI come from the germline V gene. Trimming took off 2 bases at V and 5 bases at J, with 7 bases between the two ends. CDR3 loop: CASSPGPNNEQFF. CDR3 in DNA: TGTGCCAGCTCACCAGGGCCAAACAATGAGCAGTTCTTC. Full variable domain (outside the CDR3, taken from reference TRBV18 and TRBJ2-1): NAGVMQNPRHLVRRRGQEARLRCSPMKGHSHVYWYRQLPEEGLKFMVYLQKENIIDESGMPKERFSAEFPKEGPSILRIQQVVRGDSAAYFCASSPGPNNEQFFGPGTRLTVL.

This clone showed up just a few times. This chain joins TRBV7-2 and TRBJ1-2; 10 nucleotides align to TRBD1. This CDR3 region has 14 residues. V gave up 7 bases and J gave up 4 bases; unmatched junction bases: 6. Germline assignment: CDR1 SGHTA and CDR2 FQGNSA. This chain's CDR3 is CASIGDRGVYGYTF. The CDR3 DNA reads TGTGCCAGCATCGGGGACAGGGGCGTCTATGGCTACACCTTC.

V is TRBV28 and J is TRBJ1-5; 12 positions agree with TRBD1. The trim removed 2 bases at V and 5 bases at J, leaving 4 bases unmatched. Per germline, CDR1 MDHEN and CDR2 SYDVKM. The CDR3 has 16 amino acids. The CDR3 coding sequence is TGTGCCAGCAGTTTACCGGGACAGGGGGCTTATCAGCCCCAGCATTTT. Protein product: CASSLPGQGAYQPQHF.

The J gene is TRBJ2-5, the V gene TRBV6-6; the match to TRBD2 covers 12 bases. V gave up 0 bases and J gave up 7 bases; unmatched junction bases: 6. Germline V gene data show CDR1 as MNHNY and CDR2 as SVGAGI (reference sequence). The CDR3 is 16 amino acids. The CDR3 spells CASSYSSPSGGGTQYF. The CDR3 DNA is TGTGCCAGCAGTTACTCGAGTCCTAGCGGGGGGGGGACCCAGTACTTC.

This clone was found once. The V gene is TRBV27, the J gene TRBJ1-6, with D tentatively TRBD1 (6 bases). V was cut by 1 base and J by 5 bases, with 18 bases left in between. CDR1 is MNHEY and CDR2 is SMNVEV in the germline V gene (reference sequence). The CDR3 spans 18 residues. The CDR3 nucleotides read TGTGCCAGCAGTTTATTGCGGCTTACAGGGACCCATAATTCACCCCTCCACTTT. It encodes CASSLLRLTGTHNSPLHF.

This sequence joins TRBV2 and TRBJ2-7; 7 bases align to TRBD2. The germline V gene has CDR1 SNHLY and CDR2 FYNNEI. The CDR3 runs 14 residues. Losses at the gene ends were 5 bases for V and 1 base for J; bases not matched to a gene: 5. In nucleotides, the CDR3 is TGTGCCAGCAGTCCGGGGGGATTTTCCTACGAGCAGTACTTC. It yields the protein CASSPGGFSYEQYF.

This sequence joins TRBV27 and TRBJ2-1, with 10 bases identical to TRBD2. The trim removed 7 bases at V and 5 bases at J, leaving 11 bases unmatched. This CDR3 contains 16 residues. Germline CDR1 is MNHEY and CDR2 is SMNVEV (reference sequence). The CDR3 DNA follows: TGTGCCAGCACAACTAGCGGGATGTGGGGGAACAATGAGCAGTTCTTC. Its translation is CASTTSGMWGNNEQFF.

The chain combines TRBV3-1 (or the pseudogene TRBV3-2) with TRBJ2-1, with 12 bases lining up with TRBD2. The V gene end was trimmed by 4 bases and the J gene end by 7 bases; junction bases not matched to a gene: 8. The V gene's germline CDR1 is LGHDT and CDR2 YNNKEL (reference sequence). The CDR3 is 16 residues long. Here the CDR3 reads CASSRVTSGSLNEQFF. The CDR3 coding sequence is TGTGCCAGCAGCCGAGTGACTAGCGGGAGCTTAAATGAGCAGTTCTTC.

The chain links TRBV6-5 to TRBJ1-5, with TRBD1 matching 9 bases. The CDR3 extends over 15 amino acids. Germline V gene lookup returns CDR1 MNHEY and CDR2 SVGAGI. Losses at the gene ends were 2 bases for V and 4 bases for J; bases not matched to a gene: 3. The CDR3 region is CASSYRTGDNQPQHF. The CDR3 coding sequence is TGTGCCAGCAGTTACCGGACAGGGGATAATCAGCCCCAGCATTTT.